This entry lists 24 T cell receptor beta chains sequenced from one sample in a study of blood T cell repertoires in COVID-19. Method: immunoSEQ multiplex PCR; TCRdb's copy keeps in-frame clones and lacks some. The sample lists some 170,000 clones, 87% seen once, with 3% to 4.5% in the top ten. Sequences were obtained from peripheral blood. Source of these receptors: a woman aged 55 to 70 who had recovered from COVID-19.

This chain's CDR3 is CASSDWGRDYGYTF. The CDR3 DNA follows: TGCGCCAGCAGTGATTGGGGGCGCGACTATGGCTACACCTTC. V gene TRBV10-2 combines with J gene TRBJ1-2, with a weak D call TRBD1 (6 bases). Germline CDR1 and CDR2: WSHSY and SAAADI. CDR3 size: 14 residues. Trimming left V 3 bases short and J 3 bases short, with 11 bases between.

This chain joins TRBV5-8 and TRBJ1-2; the match to TRBD1 covers 8 bases. From germline, CDR1 is SGHTS and CDR2 YDEGEE. Trimming took 4 bases from V and 5 from J; bases not matched to a gene: 1. This CDR3 comprises 12 residues. The CDR3 protein is CASSGQGYGYTF. The CDR3 DNA reads as TGTGCCAGCAGCGGACAGGGATATGGCTACACCTTC.

The gene calls are TRBV19 and TRBJ2-3; TRBD2 aligns across 8 bases. Per germline, CDR1 LNHDA and CDR2 SQIVND (reference sequence). CDR3 length: 15 residues. After removal of 3 bases from V and 4 bases from J, the junction contained 6 bases not matched to a gene. The CDR3 loop is CASSIPGLGADTQYF. The CDR3 DNA sequence: TGTGCCAGTAGTATCCCGGGACTAGGAGCAGATACGCAGTATTTT.

This clone was detected only a few times. The gene calls are TRBV30 and TRBJ1-1; D call uncertain. The CDR3 contains 13 residues. Trimming pared 3 bases from V and 1 base from J, leaving 9 bases between. Per the germline V gene, CDR1 is GTSNPN and CDR2 is SVGIG (reference sequence). CDR3 bases: TGTGCCTGGAGGCGGACTAAGAACACTGAAGCTTTCTTT. Translation: CAWRRTKNTEAFF.

V usage is TRBV4-2 and J usage is TRBJ2-2, with TRBD2 matching over 8 bases. Germline CDR1 is LGHNA and CDR2 is YNFKEQ. CDR3 size: 17 residues. The junction had 4 bases not matched to a gene; V was cut back by 1 base and J by 0 bases. CDR3 residues: CASSQVVGGANTGELFF. CDR3 sequence (DNA): TGTGCCAGCAGCCAAGTGGTCGGGGGGGCGAACACCGGGGAGCTGTTTTTT.

J is TRBJ1-2 and V is TRBV12-2. TRBV12-2 corresponds to a pseudogene. There are 16 residues in the CDR3. The CDR3 bases are TGTGCAAGTCGCTTAGTCGGGCTCGAGGGAGTCTATGGCTACACCTTC. It specifies CASRLVGLEGVYGYTF.

J is TRBJ2-7 and V is TRBV18; 7 bases line up with TRBD1. J was trimmed by 12 bases and V by 6 bases; bases with no gene match: 17. Per the germline V gene, CDR1 is KGHSH and CDR2 is LQKENI. This CDR3 region has 14 residues. CDR3: CASSGLNRGDPPYF. In DNA form, the CDR3 reads TGTGCCAGCTCCGGACTCAACAGGGGCGATCCGCCGTACTTC.

The V gene is TRBV5-8, the J gene TRBJ1-2; D is possibly TRBD1 (6 bases). CDR1 and CDR2 from the germline V gene are SGHTS and YDEGEE. The length of the CDR3 is 14 residues. Trimming pared 0 bases from V and 8 bases from J, leaving 14 bases between. Here the CDR3 DNA reads TGTGCCAGCAGCTTGGAAGACAGGTTTGGAGGCTACACCTTC. Its translation is CASSLEDRFGGYTF.

The V gene is TRBV5-8, the J gene TRBJ2-3, with 7 positions matching TRBD2. Germline V gene sequence: CDR1 SGHTS, CDR2 YDEGEE. The CDR3 length is 17 residues. J was trimmed by 0 bases and V by 7 bases; bases with no gene match: 14. CDR3 region: CASGRRTSFHSTDTQYF. As DNA, the CDR3 is TGTGCCAGCGGCCGGAGGACTAGTTTCCATAGCACAGATACGCAGTATTTT.

J is TRBJ1-6 and V is TRBV9, with 7 nucleotides matching TRBD1. CDR3 size: 16 residues. V lost 3 bases to trimming and J lost 10 bases; unmatched junction nucleotides: 13. Germline CDR1 reads SGDLS; CDR2 reads YYNGEE. Here the CDR3 reads CASSGAQRGRYSPLHF. The DNA of the CDR3 is TGTGCCAGCAGCGGGGCTCAAAGGGGGCGTTACTCACCCCTCCACTTT.

The gene calls are TRBV28 and TRBJ2-4, with D possibly TRBD2 on 5 matching bases. Trimming removed 3 bases from V and 6 bases from J, with 9 bases in between. Per germline, CDR1 MDHEN and CDR2 SYDVKM. CDR3 length: 13 amino acids. CDR3 DNA: TGTGCCAGCAGTTTGGAACGGGGAAACATTCAGTACTTC. It codes for CASSLERGNIQYF.

This clone has only a few counts. The rearrangement joins TRBV3-1 (or the pseudogene TRBV3-2) to TRBJ2-3; the D gene is possibly TRBD2 (6 bases). The CDR3 length is 16 residues. Germline CDR1 and CDR2: LGHDT and YNNKEL (reference sequence). V was trimmed by 2 bases and J by 0 bases, leaving 12 bases between them. CDR3 protein: CASSQNSGFSTDTQYF. In DNA, the CDR3 is TGTGCCAGCAGCCAAAATAGCGGTTTCAGCACAGATACGCAGTATTTT.

The rearrangement links TRBV5-1 to TRBJ1-3; 9 bases fit TRBD1. Germline trimming cut 4 bases from V and 6 bases from J; bases unmatched to any gene: 5. Germline-derived CDR1 and CDR2 are SGHRS and YFSETQ. CDR3 size: 14 residues. The CDR3 sequence is CASSPGQGTNTIYF. The CDR3 DNA sequence: TGCGCCAGCAGCCCTGGACAGGGGACAAACACCATATATTTT.

The V gene is TRBV9, the J gene TRBJ2-2, with 8 bases fitting TRBD2. This CDR3 is 16 amino acids long. Per the germline V gene, CDR1 is SGDLS and CDR2 is YYNGEE. J was trimmed by 6 bases and V by 3 bases; bases with no gene match: 10. The CDR3 sequence is CASSAGGTSRAGELFF. For the CDR3, the DNA is TGTGCCAGCAGCGCGGGGGGGACTAGTCGGGCCGGGGAGCTGTTTTTT.

V and J are TRBV7-9 and TRBJ1-5; D gene ambiguous. CDR3 length: 12 residues. V was clipped by 5 bases and J by 4 bases, with 6 bases between them. Germline V gene data show CDR1 as SEHNR and CDR2 as FQNEAQ (reference sequence). In DNA form, the CDR3 reads TGTGCCAGCAGCGTCAATAATCAGCCCCAGCATTTT. This codes for CASSVNNQPQHF.

This chain joins TRBV5-1 and TRBJ2-1, with 8 bases lining up with TRBD1. The CDR3 sequence is 14 residues long. In germline, CDR1 is SGHRS, CDR2 YFSETQ. With 4 bases clipped from V and 10 bases from J, the junction kept 10 bases outside the gene matches. In DNA, the CDR3 is TGCGCCAGCAGCCCGCGGGACAGGATAATGGAGCAGTTCTTC. Translated: CASSPRDRIMEQFF.

V is TRBV27 and J is TRBJ1-4, with D perhaps TRBD1 (5 bases). CDR1 is MNHEY, CDR2 SMNVEV, per germline (reference sequence). Trimming pared 5 bases from V and 8 bases from J, leaving 18 bases between. This CDR3 contains 15 residues. The CDR3 is CASSTLGLSSEKLFF. The CDR3 nucleotides are TGTGCCAGCAGTACCCTGGGGCTGTCGAGCGAAAAACTGTTTTTT.

The V gene is TRBV6-5, the J gene TRBJ2-2, with D unresolved. There are 15 residues in the CDR3. Between the trimmed V and J ends, which lost 2 bases and 0 bases, there was a span of 7 bases. The germline gives CDR1 MNHEY, CDR2 SVGAGI. In nucleotides, the CDR3 is TGTGCCAGCAGTTACACCCTAGCGAACACCGGGGAGCTGTTTTTT. It specifies CASSYTLANTGELFF.

The chain has TRBV11-2 and TRBJ1-2, with D tentatively TRBD1 (6 bases). The V gene lost 5 bases and the J gene lost 1 base, with 14 bases spanning the gap. The CDR3 consists of 15 residues. Germline lookup yields CDR1 SGHAT and CDR2 FQNNGV. CDR3 sequence (DNA): TGTGCCAGCAGCCGGGACACAACCTATAACTATGGCTACACCTTC. It specifies CASSRDTTYNYGYTF. The complete variable domain, with remaining parts taken from reference TRBV11-2 and TRBJ1-2, reads EAGVAQSPRYKIIEKRQSVAFWCNPISGHATLYWYQQILGQGPKLLIQFQNNGVVDDSQLPKDRFSAERLKGVDSTLKIQPAKLEDSAVYLCASSRDTTYNYGYTFGSGTRLTVV.

This clone was counted a few times. V usage is TRBV4-1 and J usage is TRBJ1-5, with 7 nucleotides matching TRBD1. Germline V gene sequence: CDR1 MGHRA, CDR2 YSYEKL. The CDR3 is 14 residues long. V lost 3 bases and J lost 4; bases outside the gene matches: 3. CDR3 sequence reads: CASSQGGQNQPQHF. The DNA for the CDR3 is TGCGCCAGCAGCCAGGGGGGACAGAATCAGCCCCAGCATTTT.

This chain links TRBV5-5 with TRBJ1-2; no reliable D call. The V end lost 0 bases, the J end lost 0 bases, and 12 bases lay between the germline ends. The CDR3 extends over 16 amino acids. From germline, CDR1 is SGHKS and CDR2 YYEKEE (reference sequence). In nucleotides, the CDR3 is TGTGCCAGCAGCTTGGCCTGGCAGACTCCTAACTATGGCTACACCTTC. This encodes CASSLAWQTPNYGYTF.

The chain recombines TRBV28 with TRBJ2-3; 11 bases agree with TRBD2. V lost 8 bases to trimming and J lost 7 bases; unmatched junction nucleotides: 11. Germline CDR1 and CDR2: MDHEN and SYDVKM. This CDR3 has 15 amino acids. DNA of the CDR3: TGTGCCAGCGCTTCTCCCGGGACTAGCGGTTATACGCAGTATTTT. Protein product: CASASPGTSGYTQYF.

This rearrangement joins TRBV27 to TRBJ1-6; D gene uncertain. This CDR3 spans 16 amino acids. Trimming stripped 6 bases from V and 7 bases from J, with 19 bases between. Per germline, CDR1 MNHEY and CDR2 SMNVEV (reference sequence). In DNA, the CDR3 is TGTGCCAGCAGAGCAGAGACTGAAACCAAAAATTCACCCCTCCACTTT. This encodes CASRAETETKNSPLHF.

The rearrangement joins TRBV9 to TRBJ1-2; 9 positions match TRBD1. The CDR3 is 16 residues long. Germline V gene data show CDR1 as SGDLS and CDR2 as YYNGEE. The ends lost 0 bases at V and 5 bases at J; junction bases unmatched: 8. The CDR3 protein is CASSVARDRDLYGYTF. CDR3 sequence (DNA): TGTGCCAGCAGCGTAGCACGGGACAGGGATCTGTATGGCTACACCTTC. Full variable domain (rest looked up from reference TRBV9 and TRBJ1-2): DSGVTQTPKHLITATGQRVTLRCSPRSGDLSVYWYQQSLDQGLQFLIQYYNGEERAKGNILERFSAQQFPDLHSELNLSSLELGDSALYFCASSVARDRDLYGYTFGSGTRLTVV.